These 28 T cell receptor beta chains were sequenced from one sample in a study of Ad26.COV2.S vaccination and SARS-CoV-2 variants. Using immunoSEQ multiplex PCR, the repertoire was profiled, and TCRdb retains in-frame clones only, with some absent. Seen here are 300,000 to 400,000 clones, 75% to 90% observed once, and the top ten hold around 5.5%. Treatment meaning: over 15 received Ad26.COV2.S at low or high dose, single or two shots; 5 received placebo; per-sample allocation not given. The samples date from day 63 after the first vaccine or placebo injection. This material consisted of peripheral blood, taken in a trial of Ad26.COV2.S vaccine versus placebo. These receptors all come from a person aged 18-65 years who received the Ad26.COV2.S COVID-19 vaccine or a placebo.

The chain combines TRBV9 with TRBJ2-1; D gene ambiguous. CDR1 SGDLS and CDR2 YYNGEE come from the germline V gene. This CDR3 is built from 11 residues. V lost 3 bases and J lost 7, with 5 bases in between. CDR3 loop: CASSDLNEQFF. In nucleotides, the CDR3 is TGTGCCAGCAGCGACCTAAATGAGCAGTTCTTC. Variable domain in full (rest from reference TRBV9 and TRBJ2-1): DSGVTQTPKHLITATGQRVTLRCSPRSGDLSVYWYQQSLDQGLQFLIQYYNGEERAKGNILERFSAQQFPDLHSELNLSSLELGDSALYFCASSDLNEQFFGPGTRLTVL.

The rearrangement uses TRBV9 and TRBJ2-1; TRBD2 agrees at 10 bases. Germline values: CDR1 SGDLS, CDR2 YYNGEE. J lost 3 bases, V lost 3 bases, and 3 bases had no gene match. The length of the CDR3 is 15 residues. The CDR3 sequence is CASSAASGGYNEQFF. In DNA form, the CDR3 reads TGTGCCAGCAGCGCCGCTAGCGGGGGCTACAATGAGCAGTTCTTC.

This CDR3 reads CASSNVGSSYNEQFF. CDR3 in DNA: TGTGCCAGCAGCAACGTGGGGTCCAGCTACAATGAGCAGTTCTTC. The chain has TRBV21-1 and TRBJ2-1. TRBV21-1 is a recognized pseudogene. CDR3 size: 15 residues.

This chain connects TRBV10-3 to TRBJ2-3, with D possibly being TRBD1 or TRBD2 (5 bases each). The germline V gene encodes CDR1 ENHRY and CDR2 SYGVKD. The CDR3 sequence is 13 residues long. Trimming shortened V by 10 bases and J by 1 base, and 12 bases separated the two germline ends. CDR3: CATSRDRTDTQYF. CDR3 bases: TGTGCCACTTCCAGGGACCGCACAGATACGCAGTATTTT.

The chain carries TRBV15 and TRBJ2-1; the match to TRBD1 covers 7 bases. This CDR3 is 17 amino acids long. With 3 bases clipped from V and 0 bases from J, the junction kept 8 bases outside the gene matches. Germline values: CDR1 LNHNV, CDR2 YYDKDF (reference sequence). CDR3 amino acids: CATSRAQGLGSYNEQFF. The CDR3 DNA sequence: TGTGCCACCAGCAGGGCACAGGGGCTGGGCTCCTACAATGAGCAGTTCTTC.

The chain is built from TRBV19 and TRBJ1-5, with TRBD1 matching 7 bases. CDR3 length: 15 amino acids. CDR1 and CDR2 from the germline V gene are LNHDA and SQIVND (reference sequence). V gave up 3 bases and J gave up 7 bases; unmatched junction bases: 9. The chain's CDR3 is CASSMGTALGQPQHF. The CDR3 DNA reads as TGTGCCAGTAGTATGGGGACAGCCCTCGGGCAGCCCCAGCATTTT.

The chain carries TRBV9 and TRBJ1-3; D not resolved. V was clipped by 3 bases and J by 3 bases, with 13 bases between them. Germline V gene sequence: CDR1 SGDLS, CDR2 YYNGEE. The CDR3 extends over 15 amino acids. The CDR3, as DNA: TGTGCCAGCAGCGGTGGAATTGGGCGTGGAAACACCATATATTTT. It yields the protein CASSGGIGRGNTIYF.

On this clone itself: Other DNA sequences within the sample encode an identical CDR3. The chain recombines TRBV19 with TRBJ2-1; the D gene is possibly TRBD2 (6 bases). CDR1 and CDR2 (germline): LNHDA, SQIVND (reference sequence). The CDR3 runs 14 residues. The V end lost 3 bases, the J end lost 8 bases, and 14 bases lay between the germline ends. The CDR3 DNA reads TGTGCCAGTAGTATCTCGGGAGTGCCCCATGAGCAGTTCTTC. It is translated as CASSISGVPHEQFF.

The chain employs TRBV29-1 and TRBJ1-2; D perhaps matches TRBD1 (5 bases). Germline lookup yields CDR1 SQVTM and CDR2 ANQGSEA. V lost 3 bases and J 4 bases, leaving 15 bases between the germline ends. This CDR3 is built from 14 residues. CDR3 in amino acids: CSVDRDSSTYGYTF. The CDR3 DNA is TGCAGCGTTGATCGCGACAGTTCAACCTATGGCTACACCTTC.

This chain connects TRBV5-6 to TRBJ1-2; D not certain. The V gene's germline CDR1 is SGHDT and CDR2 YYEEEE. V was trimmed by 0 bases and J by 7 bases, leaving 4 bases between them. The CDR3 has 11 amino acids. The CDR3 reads CASSLVAGYTF. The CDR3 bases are TGTGCCAGCAGCTTGGTAGCTGGCTACACCTTC.

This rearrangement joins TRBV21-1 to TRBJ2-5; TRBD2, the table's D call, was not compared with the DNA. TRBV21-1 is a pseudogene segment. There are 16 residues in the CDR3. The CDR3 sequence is CASSPPGLDVQETQYF. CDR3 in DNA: TGTGCCAGCAGCCCCCCGGGACTAGACGTCCAAGAGACCCAGTACTTC.

In DNA form, the CDR3 reads TGTGCCAGCAGCCCAAAGGGGGTAGGGAACACCGGGGAGCTGTTTTTT. The encoded protein is CASSPKGVGNTGELFF. This chain links TRBV27 with TRBJ2-2, with a tentative D call TRBD1 (6 bases). This CDR3 has 16 residues. V lost 6 bases to trimming and J lost 1 base, with 15 bases between them. CDR1 is MNHEY and CDR2 is SMNVEV in the germline V gene (reference sequence).

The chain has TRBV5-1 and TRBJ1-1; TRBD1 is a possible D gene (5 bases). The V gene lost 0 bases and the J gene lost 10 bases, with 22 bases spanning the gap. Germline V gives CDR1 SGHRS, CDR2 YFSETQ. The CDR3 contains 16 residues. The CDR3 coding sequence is TGCGCCAGCAGCTTGGAGGGCCAGGGAGAGATATTCCGAGCTTTCTTT. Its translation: CASSLEGQGEIFRAFF.

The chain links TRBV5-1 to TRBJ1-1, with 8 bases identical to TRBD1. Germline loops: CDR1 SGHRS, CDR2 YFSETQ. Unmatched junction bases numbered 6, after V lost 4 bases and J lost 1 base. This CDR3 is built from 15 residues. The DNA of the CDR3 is TGCGCCAGCAGCCTTCCCGGGACAGGGAACACTGAAGCTTTCTTT. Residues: CASSLPGTGNTEAFF.

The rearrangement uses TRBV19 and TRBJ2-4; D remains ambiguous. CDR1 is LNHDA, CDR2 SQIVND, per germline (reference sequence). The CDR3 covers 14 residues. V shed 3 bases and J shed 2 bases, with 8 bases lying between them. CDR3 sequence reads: CASSIWGTKNIQYF. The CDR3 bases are TGTGCCAGTAGTATCTGGGGAACCAAAAACATTCAGTACTTC.

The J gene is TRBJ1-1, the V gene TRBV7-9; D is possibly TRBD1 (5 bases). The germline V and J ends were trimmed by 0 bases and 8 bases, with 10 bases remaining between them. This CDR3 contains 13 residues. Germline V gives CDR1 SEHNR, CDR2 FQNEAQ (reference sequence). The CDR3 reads CASSLAPGLEAFF. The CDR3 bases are TGTGCCAGCAGCTTAGCGCCAGGGTTAGAAGCTTTCTTT.

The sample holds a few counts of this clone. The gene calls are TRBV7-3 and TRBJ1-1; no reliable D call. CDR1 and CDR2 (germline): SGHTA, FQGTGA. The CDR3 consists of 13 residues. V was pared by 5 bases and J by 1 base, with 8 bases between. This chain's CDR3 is CASSQGRNTEAFF. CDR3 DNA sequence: TGTGCCAGCAGCCAAGGGCGGAACACTGAAGCTTTCTTT.

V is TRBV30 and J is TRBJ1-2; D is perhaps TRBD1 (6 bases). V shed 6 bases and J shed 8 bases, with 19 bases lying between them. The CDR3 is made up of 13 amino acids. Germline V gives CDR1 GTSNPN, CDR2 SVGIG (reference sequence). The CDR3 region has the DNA TGTGCCTGTAGGGGGGCGCAAACGGAAGGCTACACCTTC. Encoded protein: CACRGAQTEGYTF.

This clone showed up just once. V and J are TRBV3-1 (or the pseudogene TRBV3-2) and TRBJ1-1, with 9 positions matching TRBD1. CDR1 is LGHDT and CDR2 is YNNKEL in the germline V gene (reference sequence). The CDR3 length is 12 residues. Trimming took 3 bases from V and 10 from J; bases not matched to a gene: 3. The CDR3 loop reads CASSHSDRGAFF. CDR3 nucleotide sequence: TGTGCCAGCAGCCATTCGGACAGGGGAGCTTTCTTT.

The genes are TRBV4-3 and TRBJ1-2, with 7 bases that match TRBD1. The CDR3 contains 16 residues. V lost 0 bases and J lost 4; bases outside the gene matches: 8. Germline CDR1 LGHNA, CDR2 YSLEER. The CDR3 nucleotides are TGCGCCAGCAGCCAAGATTTTTTTCGGGACAGCTATGGCTACACCTTC. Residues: CASSQDFFRDSYGYTF.

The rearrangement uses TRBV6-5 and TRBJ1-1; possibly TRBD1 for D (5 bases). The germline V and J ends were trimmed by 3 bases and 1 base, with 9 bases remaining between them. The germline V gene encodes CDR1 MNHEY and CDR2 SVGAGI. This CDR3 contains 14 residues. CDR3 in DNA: TGTGCCAGCAGTTATATCCAGGGGAACACTGAAGCTTTCTTT. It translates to CASSYIQGNTEAFF.

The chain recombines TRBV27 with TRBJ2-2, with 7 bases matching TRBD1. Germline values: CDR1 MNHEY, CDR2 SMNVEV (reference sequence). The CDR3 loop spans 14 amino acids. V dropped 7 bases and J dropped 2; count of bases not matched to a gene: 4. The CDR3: CASTRDSNTGELFF. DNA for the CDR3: TGTGCCAGCACCCGGGACAGCAACACCGGGGAGCTGTTTTTT.

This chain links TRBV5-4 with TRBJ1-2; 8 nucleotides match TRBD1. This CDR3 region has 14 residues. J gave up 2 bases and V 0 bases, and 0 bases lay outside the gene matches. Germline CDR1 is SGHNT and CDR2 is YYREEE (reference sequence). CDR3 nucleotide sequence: TGTGCCAGCAGCTTGGGACAGGGGAACTATGGCTACACCTTC. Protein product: CASSLGQGNYGYTF.

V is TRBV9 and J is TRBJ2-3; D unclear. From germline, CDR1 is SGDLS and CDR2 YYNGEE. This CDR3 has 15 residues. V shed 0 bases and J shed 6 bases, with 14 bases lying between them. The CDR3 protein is CASSVGVGLSDTQYF. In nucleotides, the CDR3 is TGTGCCAGCAGCGTAGGAGTGGGATTAAGTGATACGCAGTATTTT.

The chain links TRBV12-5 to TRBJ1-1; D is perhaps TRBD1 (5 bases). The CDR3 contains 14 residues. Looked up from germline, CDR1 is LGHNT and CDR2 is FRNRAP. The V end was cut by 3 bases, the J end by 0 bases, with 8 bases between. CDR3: CASGFGTVNTEAFF. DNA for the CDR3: TGTGCTAGTGGTTTCGGGACGGTGAACACTGAAGCTTTCTTT. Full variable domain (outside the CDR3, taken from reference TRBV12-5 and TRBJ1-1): DARVTQTPRHKVTEMGQEVTMRCQPILGHNTVFWYRQTMMQGLELLAYFRNRAPLDDSGMPKDRFSAEMPDATLATLKIQPSEPRDSAVYFCASGFGTVNTEAFFGQGTRLTVV.

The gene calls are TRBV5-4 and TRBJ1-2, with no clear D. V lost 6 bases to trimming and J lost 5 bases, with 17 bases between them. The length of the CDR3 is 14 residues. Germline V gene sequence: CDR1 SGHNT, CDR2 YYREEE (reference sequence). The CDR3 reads CASTEKGRVYGYTF. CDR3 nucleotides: TGTGCCAGCACCGAAAAAGGACGGGTATATGGCTACACCTTC.

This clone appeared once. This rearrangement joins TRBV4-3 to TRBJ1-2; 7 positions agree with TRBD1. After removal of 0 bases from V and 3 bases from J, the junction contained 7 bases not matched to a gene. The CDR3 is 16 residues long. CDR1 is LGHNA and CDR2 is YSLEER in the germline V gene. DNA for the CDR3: TGCGCCAGCAGCCAAGATCCGGCCGGGACAGACTATGGCTACACCTTC. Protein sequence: CASSQDPAGTDYGYTF.

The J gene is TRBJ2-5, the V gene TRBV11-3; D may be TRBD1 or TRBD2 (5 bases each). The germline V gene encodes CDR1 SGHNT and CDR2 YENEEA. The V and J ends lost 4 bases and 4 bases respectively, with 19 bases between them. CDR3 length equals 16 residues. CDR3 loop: CASSSLVHRGGETQYF. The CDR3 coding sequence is TGTGCCAGCAGCTCCTTAGTTCACCGGGGCGGAGAGACCCAGTACTTC. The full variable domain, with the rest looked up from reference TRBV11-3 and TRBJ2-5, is EAGVVQSPRYKIIEKKQPVAFWCNPISGHNTLYWYLQNLGQGPELLIRYENEEAVDDSQLPKDRFSAERLKGVDSTLKIQPAELGDSAVYLCASSSLVHRGGETQYFGPGTRLLVL.